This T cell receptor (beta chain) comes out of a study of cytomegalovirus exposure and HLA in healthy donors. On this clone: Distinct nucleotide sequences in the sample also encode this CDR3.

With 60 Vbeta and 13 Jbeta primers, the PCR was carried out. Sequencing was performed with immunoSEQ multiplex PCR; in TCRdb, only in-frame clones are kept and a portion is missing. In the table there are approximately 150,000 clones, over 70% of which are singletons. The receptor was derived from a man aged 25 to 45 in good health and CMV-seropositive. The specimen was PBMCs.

The CDR3 is CASSVRTGGYEQYF. For the CDR3, the DNA is TGCGCCAGCAGCGTGAGGACAGGGGGGTACGAGCAGTACTTC. The chain couples TRBV5-1 to TRBJ2-7, with 10 bases fitting TRBD1. The CDR3 contains 14 residues. Germline V CDR1 and CDR2: SGHRS, YFSETQ. V lost 4 bases, J lost 4 bases, and 5 bases stayed unmatched. The whole variable domain, filled in from reference TRBV5-1 and TRBJ2-7, reads KAGVTQTPRYLIKTRGQQVTLSCSPISGHRSVSWYQQTPGQGLQFLFEYFSETQRNKGNFPGRFSGRQFSNSRSEMNVSTLELGDSALYLCASSVRTGGYEQYFGPGTRLTVT.